The clone carrying this TCR beta chain was picked up many times. No antigen is known for it. The sample belongs to a study of CD8+CD57+ T cells in acquired aplastic anemia. Study background: An average of approximately 3.2 ug of DNA was obtained from sorted CD4+ and CD8+ cells. Healthy donors gave about 10.8 million reads on average for CD4+ cells. Study observations and caveats: It was found that almost 30 CD8+ CDR3 sequences were shared between patients and controls.

The V and J ends lost 3 bases and 4 bases respectively, with 17 bases between them. Looked up from germline, CDR1 is SGDLS and CDR2 is YYNGEE. The CDR3 loop spans 15 amino acids. Genomic DNA was employed as the template in profiling TCR beta VDJ and CDR3. TCRdb redid the calling of the reads with MiXCR, one entry per CDR3 protein. The sample shows roughly 160,000 distinct CDR3 sequences, roughly 63% of them seen only once. The chain is built from TRBV9 and TRBJ2-7; perhaps TRBD1 as D (6 bases). The sample comprised sorted CD4+, CD8+, or CD8+CD57+ T cells (not recorded which) from PBMCs. This TCR derives from a human donor in good health. For the CDR3, the DNA is TGTGCCAGCAGCGACGGCACGGACAGATTTTACGAGCAGTACTTC. Its protein product is CASSDGTDRFYEQYF.